The 12 T cell receptor beta chains reported below all come from one sample, sequenced in a study of post-analysis software for immune sequencing data. General study points: Patients had higher frequencies than controls of roughly 5 TRBV segments, including TRBV5-6, TRBV5-1 and TRBV20-1.

Their recognized antigens are unknown. Tagging with unique molecular identifiers was a feature of the TCR beta cDNA libraries. TCRdb ran MiXCR on the PCR reads and lists one entry per CDR3 protein. The sample lists 350,000 to 450,000 distinct CDR3 sequences; 30% to 45% were seen once. Sequenced sample: blood. All receptors derive from a girl aged 2 to 9 with multiple sclerosis.

The table lists this clonotype with a few counts. The J gene is TRBJ2-7, the V gene TRBV29-1, with 11 bases identical to TRBD2. The CDR3 runs 14 residues. Germline V gene data show CDR1 as SQVTM and CDR2 as ANQGSEA. V shed 6 bases, J shed 4 bases, and the junction held 8 bases outside the gene matches. The CDR3 DNA reads TGCAGCGTGGCGGTAGCGGGAGGGCCATACGAGCAGTACTTC. Protein product: CSVAVAGGPYEQYF.

V gene TRBV20-1 combines with J gene TRBJ2-3; 9 bases line up with TRBD2. The CDR3 is 16 amino acids. The germline V gene has CDR1 DFQATT and CDR2 SNEGSKA (reference sequence). The J segment lost 3 bases and the V segment lost 0 bases, leaving 7 bases of the junction unmatched. The CDR3: CSAREPGLALTDTQYF. CDR3 coding DNA: TGCAGTGCTAGAGAGCCGGGACTAGCTTTGACAGATACGCAGTATTTT.

The gene calls are TRBV7-8 and TRBJ2-1; D ambiguous. CDR3 length equals 17 residues. Looked up from germline, CDR1 is SGHVS and CDR2 is FQNEAQ. The ends were cut back, 0 bases at V and 7 bases at J, with 19 bases in the middle. CDR3 nucleotide sequence: TGTGCCAGCAGCTTAGCGGGGTGGCAGAACCGACCGAATGAGCAGTTCTTC. Encoded protein: CASSLAGWQNRPNEQFF. The whole variable domain, filled in from reference TRBV7-8 and TRBJ2-1, reads GAGVSQSPRYKVAKRGQDVALRCDPISGHVSLFWYQQALGQGPEFLTYFQNEAQLDKSGLPSDRFFAERPEGSVSTLKIQRTQQEDSAVYLCASSLAGWQNRPNEQFFGPGTRLTVL.

The V and J genes are TRBV15 and TRBJ2-1; 8 bases agree with TRBD2. Germline CDR1 is LNHNV and CDR2 is YYDKDF (reference sequence). There are 16 residues in the CDR3. Germline trimming cut 5 bases from V and 5 bases from J; bases unmatched to any gene: 11. CDR3 region: CATSGIAGNYNNEQFF. The CDR3 coding sequence is TGTGCCACCAGCGGAATAGCGGGAAACTATAACAATGAGCAGTTCTTC.

In DNA, the CDR3 is TGTGCCAGCGCTTCGGGAGGGGCACACGATGAGCAGTTCTTC. Protein: CASASGGAHDEQFF. J is TRBJ2-1 and V is TRBV25-1, with 8 bases fitting TRBD2. J gave up 8 bases and V 8 bases, and 11 bases lay outside the gene matches. CDR1 and CDR2 from the germline V gene are MGHDK and SYGVNS. This CDR3 is 14 amino acids long.

This clonotype was seen a handful of times. J is TRBJ2-1 and V is TRBV12-3 or TRBV12-4, with 8 bases aligning to TRBD1. J was trimmed by 6 bases and V by 2 bases; bases with no gene match: 3. The CDR3 loop spans 14 amino acids. In nucleotides, the CDR3 is TGTGCCAGCAGTTTAATGGACAGGGTCAATGAGCAGTTCTTC. Translation: CASSLMDRVNEQFF.

The chain links TRBV18 to TRBJ2-1; D is perhaps TRBD1 (6 bases). Germline V gene data show CDR1 as KGHSH and CDR2 as LQKENI. This CDR3 comprises 15 residues. V lost 3 bases to trimming and J lost 5 bases, with 14 bases between them. CDR3 sequence (DNA): TGTGCCAGCTCACCCAACCCCAGGGGAGACAATGAGCAGTTCTTC. It specifies CASSPNPRGDNEQFF.

The chain uses TRBV20-1 and TRBJ2-3; no definite D call. This CDR3 spans 14 amino acids. CDR1 DFQATT and CDR2 SNEGSKA come from the germline V gene (reference sequence). Trimming shortened V by 3 bases and J by 0 bases, and 10 bases separated the two germline ends. The CDR3 DNA is TGCAGTGCTAGGGACGTACGGAGCACAGATACGCAGTATTTT. Protein product: CSARDVRSTDTQYF.

This clonotype was detected only a few times. V and J are TRBV20-1 and TRBJ1-2; D remains ambiguous. V lost 1 base and J lost 8, with 14 bases in between. The CDR3 contains 13 residues. Per the germline V gene, CDR1 is DFQATT and CDR2 is SNEGSKA (reference sequence). The CDR3 DNA sequence: TGCAGTGCTAGAGGAACGGACGTCGCGGGCTACACCTTC. It specifies CSARGTDVAGYTF.

The rearrangement joins TRBV7-2 to TRBJ2-1; TRBD1 aligns across 10 bases. V dropped 1 base and J dropped 6; count of bases not matched to a gene: 9. The CDR3 runs to 17 residues. Germline V gene data show CDR1 as SGHTA and CDR2 as FQGNSA. The CDR3 region has the DNA TGTGCCAGCAGCTTAGGCAGGGGGACAGGGGCAATCAATGAGCAGTTCTTC. It encodes CASSLGRGTGAINEQFF.

This clonotype was seen many times. This may come from a read error, since a much larger clone is one base off. V is TRBV24-1 and J is TRBJ2-1; 9 nucleotides align to TRBD1. Germline loops: CDR1 KGHDR, CDR2 SFDVKD. There are 15 residues in the CDR3. Losses at the gene ends were 1 base for V and 6 bases for J; bases not matched to a gene: 3. The CDR3 nucleotides are TGTGCCACCAGTGATTTTAACAGGGGGCGCAATGAGCAGTTCTTC. This encodes CATSDFNRGRNEQFF.

V and J are TRBV29-1 and TRBJ2-7; D might be TRBD1 or TRBD2, each matching 6 bases. V was trimmed by 7 bases and J by 3 bases, leaving 16 bases between them. The CDR3 runs to 13 residues. CDR1 and CDR2 from the germline V gene are SQVTM and ANQGSEA. CDR3 residues: CSATGGHYYEQYF. The DNA of the CDR3 is TGCAGCGCGACAGGAGGGCATTACTACGAGCAGTACTTC.